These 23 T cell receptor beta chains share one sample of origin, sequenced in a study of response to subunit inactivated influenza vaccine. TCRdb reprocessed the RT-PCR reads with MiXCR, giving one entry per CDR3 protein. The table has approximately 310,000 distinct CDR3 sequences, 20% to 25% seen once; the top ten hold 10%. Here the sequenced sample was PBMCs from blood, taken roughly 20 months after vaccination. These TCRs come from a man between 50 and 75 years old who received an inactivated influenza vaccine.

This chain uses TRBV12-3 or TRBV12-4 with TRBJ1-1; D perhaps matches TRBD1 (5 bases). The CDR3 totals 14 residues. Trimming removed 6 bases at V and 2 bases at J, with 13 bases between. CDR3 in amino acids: CASSPGTFNTEAFF. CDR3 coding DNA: TGTGCCAGCAGCCCCGGGACGTTTAACACTGAAGCTTTCTTT.

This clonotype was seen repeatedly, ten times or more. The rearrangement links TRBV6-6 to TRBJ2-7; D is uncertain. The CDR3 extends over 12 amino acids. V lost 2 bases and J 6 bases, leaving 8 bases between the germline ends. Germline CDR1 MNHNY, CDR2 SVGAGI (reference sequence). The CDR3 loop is CASSYALSEQYF. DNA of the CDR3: TGTGCCAGCAGTTACGCTCTGAGCGAGCAGTACTTC.

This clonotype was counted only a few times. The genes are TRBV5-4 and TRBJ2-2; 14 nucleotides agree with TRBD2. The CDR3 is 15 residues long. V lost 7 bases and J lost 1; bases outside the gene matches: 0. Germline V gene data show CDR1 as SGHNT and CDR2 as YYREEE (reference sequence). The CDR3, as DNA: TGTGCCAGCGGACTAGCGGGGGGGAACACCGGGGAGCTGTTTTTT. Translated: CASGLAGGNTGELFF.

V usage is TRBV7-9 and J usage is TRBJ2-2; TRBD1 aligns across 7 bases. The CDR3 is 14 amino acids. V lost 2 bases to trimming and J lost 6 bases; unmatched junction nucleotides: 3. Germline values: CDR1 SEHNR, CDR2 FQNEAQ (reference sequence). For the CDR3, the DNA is TGTGCCAGCAGCTTACAGGGGGTCCCCGGGGAGCTGTTTTTT. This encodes CASSLQGVPGELFF.

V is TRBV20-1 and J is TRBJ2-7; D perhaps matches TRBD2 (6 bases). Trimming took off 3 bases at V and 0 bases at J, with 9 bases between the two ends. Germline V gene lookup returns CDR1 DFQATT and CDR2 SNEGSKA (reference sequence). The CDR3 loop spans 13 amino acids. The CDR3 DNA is TGCAGTGCTAGTAGCGGAAGCTCCTACGAGCAGTACTTC. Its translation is CSASSGSSYEQYF.

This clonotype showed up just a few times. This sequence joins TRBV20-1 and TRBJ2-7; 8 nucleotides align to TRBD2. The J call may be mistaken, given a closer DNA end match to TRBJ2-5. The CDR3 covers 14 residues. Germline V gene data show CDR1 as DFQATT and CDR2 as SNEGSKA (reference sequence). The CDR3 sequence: CSARPRTSGSTQYF. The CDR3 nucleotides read TGCAGTGCTAGGCCCCGAACTAGCGGCTCGACCCAGTACTTC.

Written as DNA, the CDR3 is TGCAGTGCTAGCAGGCCACGGGACGGGAAGAACACTGAAGCTTTCTTT. The encoded protein is CSASRPRDGKNTEAFF. V usage is TRBV20-1 and J usage is TRBJ1-1; perhaps TRBD1 as D (5 bases). This CDR3 region has 16 residues. V lost 3 bases to trimming and J lost 1 base, with 18 bases between them. Germline CDR1 and CDR2: DFQATT and SNEGSKA (reference sequence).

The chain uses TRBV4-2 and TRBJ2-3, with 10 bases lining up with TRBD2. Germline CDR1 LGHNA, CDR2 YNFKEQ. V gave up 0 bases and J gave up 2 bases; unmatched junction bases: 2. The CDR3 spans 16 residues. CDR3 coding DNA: TGTGCCAGCAGCCAAGATAGCGGGGGGCCCACAGATACGCAGTATTTT. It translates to CASSQDSGGPTDTQYF.

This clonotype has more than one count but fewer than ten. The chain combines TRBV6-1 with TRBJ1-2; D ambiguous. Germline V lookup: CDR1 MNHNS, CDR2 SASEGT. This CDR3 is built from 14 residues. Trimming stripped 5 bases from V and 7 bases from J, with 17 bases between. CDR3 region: CASSPNSVGLGYTF. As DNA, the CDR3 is TGTGCCAGCAGTCCCAACAGTGTGGGCCTTGGCTACACCTTC.

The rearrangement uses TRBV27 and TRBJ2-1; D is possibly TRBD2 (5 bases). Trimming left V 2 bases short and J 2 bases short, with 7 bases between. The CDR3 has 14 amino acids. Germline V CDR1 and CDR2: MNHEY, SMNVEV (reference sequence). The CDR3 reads CASSLTRTYNEQFF. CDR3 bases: TGTGCCAGCAGTTTAACTAGGACCTACAATGAGCAGTTCTTC.

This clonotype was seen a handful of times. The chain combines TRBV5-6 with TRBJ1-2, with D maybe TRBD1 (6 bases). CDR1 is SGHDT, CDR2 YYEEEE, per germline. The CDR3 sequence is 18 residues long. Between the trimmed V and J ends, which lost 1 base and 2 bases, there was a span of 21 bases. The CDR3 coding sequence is TGTGCCAGCAGCTTGTACGGGGGCGCGGGACCATTAAACTATGGCTACACCTTC. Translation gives CASSLYGGAGPLNYGYTF.

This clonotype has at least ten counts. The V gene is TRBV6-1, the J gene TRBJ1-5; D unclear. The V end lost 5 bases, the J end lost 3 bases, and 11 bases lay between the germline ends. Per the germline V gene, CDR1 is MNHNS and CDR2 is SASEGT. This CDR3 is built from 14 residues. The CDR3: CASSRDGTNQPQHF. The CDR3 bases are TGTGCCAGCAGTCGCGACGGAACCAATCAGCCCCAGCATTTT.

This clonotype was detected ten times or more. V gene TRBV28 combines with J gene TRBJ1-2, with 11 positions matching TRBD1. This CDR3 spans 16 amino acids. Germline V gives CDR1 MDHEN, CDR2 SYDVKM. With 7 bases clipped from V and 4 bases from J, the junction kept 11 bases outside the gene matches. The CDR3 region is CASTKAGTGGFYGYTF. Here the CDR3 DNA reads TGTGCCAGCACAAAAGCCGGGACAGGGGGTTTCTATGGCTACACCTTC.

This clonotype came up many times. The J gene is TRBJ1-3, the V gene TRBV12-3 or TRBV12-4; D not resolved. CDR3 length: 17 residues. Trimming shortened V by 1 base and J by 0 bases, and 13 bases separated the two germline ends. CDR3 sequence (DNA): TGTGCCAGCAGTTTAGGGCCCCTCTTAAACTCTGGAAACACCATATATTTT. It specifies CASSLGPLLNSGNTIYF.

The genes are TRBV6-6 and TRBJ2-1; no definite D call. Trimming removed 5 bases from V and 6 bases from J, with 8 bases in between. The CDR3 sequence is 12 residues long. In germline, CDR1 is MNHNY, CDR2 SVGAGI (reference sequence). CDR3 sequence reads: CASSADRNEQFF. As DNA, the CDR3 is TGTGCCAGCAGTGCCGACCGCAATGAGCAGTTCTTC.

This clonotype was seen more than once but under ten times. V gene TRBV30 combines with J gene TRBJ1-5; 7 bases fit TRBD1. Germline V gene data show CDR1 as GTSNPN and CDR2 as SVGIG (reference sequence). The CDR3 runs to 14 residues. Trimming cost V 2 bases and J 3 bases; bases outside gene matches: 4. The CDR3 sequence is CAWSRGQYNQPQHF. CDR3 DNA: TGTGCCTGGAGTCGGGGACAGTACAATCAGCCCCAGCATTTT.

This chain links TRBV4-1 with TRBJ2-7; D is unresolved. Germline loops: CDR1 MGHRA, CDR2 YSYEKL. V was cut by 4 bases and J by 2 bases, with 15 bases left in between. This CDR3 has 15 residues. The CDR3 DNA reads TGCGCCAGCAGCCCTGTCCCCGTTGGGGCCTACGAGCAGTACTTC. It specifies CASSPVPVGAYEQYF.

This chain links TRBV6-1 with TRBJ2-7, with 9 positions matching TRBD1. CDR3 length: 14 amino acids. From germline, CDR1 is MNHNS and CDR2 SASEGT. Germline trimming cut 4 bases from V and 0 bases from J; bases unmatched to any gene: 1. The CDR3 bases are TGTGCCAGCAGTGCGGGACAGGGCTCCTACGAGCAGTACTTC. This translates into CASSAGQGSYEQYF.

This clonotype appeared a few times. This CDR3 is CAIRGQDTDTQYF. CDR3 in DNA: TGTGCCATCAGGGGACAGGACACAGATACGCAGTATTTT. The chain links TRBV10-3 to TRBJ2-3; 8 bases align to TRBD1. Per the germline V gene, CDR1 is ENHRY and CDR2 is SYGVKD. This CDR3 has 13 amino acids. J gave up 2 bases and V 6 bases, and 1 base lay outside the gene matches.

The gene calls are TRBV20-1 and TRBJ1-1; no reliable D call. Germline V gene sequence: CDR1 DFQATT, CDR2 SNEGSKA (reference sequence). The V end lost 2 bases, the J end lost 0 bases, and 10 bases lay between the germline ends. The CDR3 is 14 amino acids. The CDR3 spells CSARLRRMNTEAFF. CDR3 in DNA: TGCAGTGCTAGACTCAGGCGAATGAACACTGAAGCTTTCTTT.

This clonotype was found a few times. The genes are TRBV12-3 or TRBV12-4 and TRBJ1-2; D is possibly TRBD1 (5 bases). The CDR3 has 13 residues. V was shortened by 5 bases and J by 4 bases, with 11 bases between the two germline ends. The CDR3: CASSTRAAYGYTF. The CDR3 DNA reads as TGTGCCAGCAGTACCAGGGCTGCCTATGGCTACACCTTC.

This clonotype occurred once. CDR3: CASSPPAGEQFF. In nucleotides, the CDR3 is TGTGCCAGCAGCCCCCCAGCCGGTGAGCAGTTCTTC. The chain uses TRBV7-8 and TRBJ2-1; D remains unclear. Germline CDR1 and CDR2: SGHVS and FQNEAQ. CDR3 size: 12 residues. V dropped 5 bases and J dropped 9 bases, with 11 bases sitting between them.

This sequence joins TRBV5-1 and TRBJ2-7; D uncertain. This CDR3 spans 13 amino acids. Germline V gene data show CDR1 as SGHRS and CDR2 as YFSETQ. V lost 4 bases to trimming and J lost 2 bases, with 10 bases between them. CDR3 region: CASSKDGAYEQYF. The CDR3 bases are TGCGCCAGCAGCAAAGACGGAGCCTACGAGCAGTACTTC.